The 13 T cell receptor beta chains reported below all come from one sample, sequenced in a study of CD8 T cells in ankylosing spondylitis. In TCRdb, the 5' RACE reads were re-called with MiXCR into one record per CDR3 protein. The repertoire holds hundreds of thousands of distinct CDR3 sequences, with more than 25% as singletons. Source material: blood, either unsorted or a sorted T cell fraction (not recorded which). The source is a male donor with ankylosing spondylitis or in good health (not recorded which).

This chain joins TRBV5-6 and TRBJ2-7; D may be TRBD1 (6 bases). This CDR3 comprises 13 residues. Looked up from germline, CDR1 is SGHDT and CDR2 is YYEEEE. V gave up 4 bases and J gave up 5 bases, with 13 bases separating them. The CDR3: CASSRAGVHEQYF. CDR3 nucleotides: TGTGCCAGCAGCCGCGCAGGGGTCCACGAGCAGTACTTC.

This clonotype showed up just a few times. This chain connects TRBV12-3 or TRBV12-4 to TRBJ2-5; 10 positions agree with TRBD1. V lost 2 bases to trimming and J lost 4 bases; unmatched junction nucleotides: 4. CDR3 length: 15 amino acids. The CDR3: CASSLSGTGAETQYF. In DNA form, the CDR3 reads TGTGCCAGCAGTTTATCCGGGACAGGGGCAGAGACCCAGTACTTC.

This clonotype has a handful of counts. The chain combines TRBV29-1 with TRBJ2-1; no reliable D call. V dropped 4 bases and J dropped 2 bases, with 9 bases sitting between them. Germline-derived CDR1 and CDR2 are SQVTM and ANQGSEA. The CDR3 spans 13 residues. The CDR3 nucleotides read TGCAGCGTTGTAGGGAAGACCTACAATGAGCAGTTCTTC. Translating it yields CSVVGKTYNEQFF.

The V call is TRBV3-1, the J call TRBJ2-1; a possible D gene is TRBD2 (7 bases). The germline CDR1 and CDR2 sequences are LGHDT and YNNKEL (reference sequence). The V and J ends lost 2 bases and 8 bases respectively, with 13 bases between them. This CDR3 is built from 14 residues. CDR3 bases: TGTGCCAGCAGCCAACCGGGGGGCCAAGATGAGCAGTTCTTC. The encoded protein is CASSQPGGQDEQFF.

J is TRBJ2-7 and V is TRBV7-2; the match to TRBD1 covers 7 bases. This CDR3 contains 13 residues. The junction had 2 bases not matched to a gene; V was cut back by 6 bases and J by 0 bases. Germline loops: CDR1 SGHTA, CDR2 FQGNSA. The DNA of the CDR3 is TGTGCCAGCAGTGGACAGGCCTCCTACGAGCAGTACTTC. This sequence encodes CASSGQASYEQYF.

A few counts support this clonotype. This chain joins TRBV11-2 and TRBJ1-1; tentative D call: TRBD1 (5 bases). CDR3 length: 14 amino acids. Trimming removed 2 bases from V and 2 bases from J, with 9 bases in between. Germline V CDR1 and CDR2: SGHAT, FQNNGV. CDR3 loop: CASSLTTANTEAFF. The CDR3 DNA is TGTGCCAGCAGCTTAACGACAGCAAACACTGAAGCTTTCTTT.

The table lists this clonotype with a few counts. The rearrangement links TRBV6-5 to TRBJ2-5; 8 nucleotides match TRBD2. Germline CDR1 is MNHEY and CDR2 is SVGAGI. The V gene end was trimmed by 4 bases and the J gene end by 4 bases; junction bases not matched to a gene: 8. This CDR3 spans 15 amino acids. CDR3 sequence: CASSSGGALTETQYF. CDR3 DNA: TGTGCCAGCAGTTCCGGGGGGGCCCTTACAGAGACCCAGTACTTC.

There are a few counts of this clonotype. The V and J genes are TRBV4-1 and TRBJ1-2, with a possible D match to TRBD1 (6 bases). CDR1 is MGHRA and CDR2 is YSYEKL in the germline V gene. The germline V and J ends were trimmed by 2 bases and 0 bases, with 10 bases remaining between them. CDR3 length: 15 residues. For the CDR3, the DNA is TGCGCCAGCAGCCAATCAGGGGATTCTAACTATGGCTACACCTTC. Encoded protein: CASSQSGDSNYGYTF.

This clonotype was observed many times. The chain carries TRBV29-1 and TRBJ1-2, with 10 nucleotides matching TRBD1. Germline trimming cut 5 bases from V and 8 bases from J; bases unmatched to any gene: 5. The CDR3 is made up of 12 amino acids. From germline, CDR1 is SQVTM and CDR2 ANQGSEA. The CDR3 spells CSVTGTGDGYTF. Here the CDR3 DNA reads TGCAGCGTTACCGGGACAGGGGACGGCTACACCTTC. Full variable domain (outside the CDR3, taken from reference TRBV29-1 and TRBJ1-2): SAVISQKPSRDICQRGTSLTIQCQVDSQVTMMFWYRQQPGQSLTLIATANQGSEATYESGFVIDKFPISRPNLTFSTLTVSNMSPEDSSIYLCSVTGTGDGYTFGSGTRLTVV.

The CDR3 spells CASNPLGGDAYEQYF. The CDR3 nucleotides are TGTGCCAGCAACCCCCTGGGAGGGGACGCCTACGAGCAGTACTTC. The chain carries TRBV27 and TRBJ2-7, with 7 bases lining up with TRBD2. The CDR3 has 15 amino acids. With 7 bases clipped from V and 2 bases from J, the junction kept 11 bases outside the gene matches. The V gene's germline CDR1 is MNHEY and CDR2 SMNVEV (reference sequence).

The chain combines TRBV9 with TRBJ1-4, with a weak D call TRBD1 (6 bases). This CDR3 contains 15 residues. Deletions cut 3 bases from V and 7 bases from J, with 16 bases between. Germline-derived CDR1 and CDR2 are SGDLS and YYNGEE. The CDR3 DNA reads TGTGCCAGCAGCGCCGGCGAGGGGGGAGGTGAAAAACTGTTTTTT. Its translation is CASSAGEGGGEKLFF.

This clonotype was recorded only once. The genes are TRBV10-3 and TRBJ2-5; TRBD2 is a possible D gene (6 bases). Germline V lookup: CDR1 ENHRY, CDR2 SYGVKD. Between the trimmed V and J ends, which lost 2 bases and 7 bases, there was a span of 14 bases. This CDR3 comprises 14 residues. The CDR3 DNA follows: TGTGCCATCAGTGAGAAGGAGGGAGAGATGACCCAGTACTTC. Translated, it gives CAISEKEGEMTQYF.

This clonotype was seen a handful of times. The CDR3 reads CASRPGTGENNEQFF. As DNA, the CDR3 is TGTGCCAGCAGACCCGGGACAGGGGAAAACAATGAGCAGTTCTTC. The V and J genes are TRBV6-1 and TRBJ2-1; TRBD1 matches at 10 bases. The V gene's germline CDR1 is MNHNS and CDR2 SASEGT. V dropped 6 bases and J dropped 5; count of bases not matched to a gene: 7. This CDR3 comprises 15 residues.